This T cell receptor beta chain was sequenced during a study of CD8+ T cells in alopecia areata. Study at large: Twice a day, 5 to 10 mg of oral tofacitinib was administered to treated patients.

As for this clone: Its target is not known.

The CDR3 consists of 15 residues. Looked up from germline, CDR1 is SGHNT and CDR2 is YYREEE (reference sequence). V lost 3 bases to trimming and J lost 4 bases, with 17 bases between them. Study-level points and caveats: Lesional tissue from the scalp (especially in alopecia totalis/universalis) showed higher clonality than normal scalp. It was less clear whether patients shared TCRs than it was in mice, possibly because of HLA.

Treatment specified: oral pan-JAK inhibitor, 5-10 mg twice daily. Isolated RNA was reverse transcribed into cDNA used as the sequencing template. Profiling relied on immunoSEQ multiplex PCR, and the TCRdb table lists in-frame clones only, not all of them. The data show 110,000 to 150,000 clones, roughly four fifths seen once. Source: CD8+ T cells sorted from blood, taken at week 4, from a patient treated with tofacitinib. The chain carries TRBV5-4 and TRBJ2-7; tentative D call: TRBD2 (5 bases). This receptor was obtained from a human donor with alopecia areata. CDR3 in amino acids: CASSYAPGTLYEQYF. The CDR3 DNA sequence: TGTGCCAGCAGCTATGCCCCGGGAACTCTTTACGAGCAGTACTTC.